These 30 T cell receptor beta chains were sequenced from one sample in a study of T cell responses to AZD1222 COVID-19 vaccine (dated by TCRdb to about 2021). Receptor libraries were prepared by the immunoSEQ multiplex PCR assay. Here the immuneACCESS table is served through TCRdb, limited to in-frame sequences with V and J called. Missing clones are a known gap in these copies; in checked studies unresolved V genes cover under half, and the rest lacks a known reason. The sample table lists 20,000 to 30,000 clones, approximately 85% of them with a count of one. Clones ranked in the top ten supply under 3.5% of the sample. According to the study, the label for this sample's time point signals: about 28 days (+/-7) after the second vaccine dose. Sequenced material: peripheral blood, taken 28 days after the second AZD1222 dose. These receptors all come from an adult who received the AZD1222 COVID-19 vaccine.

The chain recombines TRBV7-9 with TRBJ1-1; D is undetermined. Deletions cut 3 bases from V and 1 base from J, with 12 bases between. Germline V gene sequence: CDR1 SEHNR, CDR2 FQNEAQ (reference sequence). The CDR3 has 15 residues. As DNA, the CDR3 is TGTGCCAGCAGCTTTCTTCTTGGAGGGAACACTGAAGCTTTCTTT. It codes for CASSFLLGGNTEAFF.

This sequence joins TRBV27 and TRBJ1-5, with 7 bases lining up with TRBD1. CDR3 length: 16 amino acids. Looked up from germline, CDR1 is MNHEY and CDR2 is SMNVEV (reference sequence). V was clipped by 5 bases and J by 2 bases; unmatched bases: 9. CDR3 DNA: TGTGCCAGCAGTCCAACCGGGACAGAGCGCAATCAGCCCCAGCATTTT. Translation: CASSPTGTERNQPQHF.

V is TRBV27 and J is TRBJ2-1; D not certain. Trimming stripped 5 bases from V and 9 bases from J, with 20 bases between. Looked up from germline, CDR1 is MNHEY and CDR2 is SMNVEV (reference sequence). CDR3 length: 15 amino acids. CDR3 nucleotide sequence: TGTGCCAGCAGTGTTGGCGCGTTCGCTTATGGTGAGCAGTTCTTC. Translated, it gives CASSVGAFAYGEQFF.

The gene calls are TRBV27 and TRBJ1-2, with D unclear. Germline values: CDR1 MNHEY, CDR2 SMNVEV (reference sequence). This CDR3 spans 12 amino acids. V was shortened by 3 bases and J by 8 bases, with 10 bases between the two germline ends. CDR3 in DNA: TGTGCCAGCAGTTTTGGGGAAACCGGCTACACCTTC. Its protein product is CASSFGETGYTF.

This chain links TRBV29-1 with TRBJ1-2, with 7 bases that match TRBD1. V was clipped by 6 bases and J by 8 bases; unmatched bases: 9. Germline V gene sequence: CDR1 SQVTM, CDR2 ANQGSEA. This CDR3 has 12 amino acids. The chain's CDR3 is CSVGQASRGYTF. In DNA form, the CDR3 reads TGCAGCGTCGGACAGGCTTCCCGGGGCTACACCTTC.

The chain links TRBV12-5 to TRBJ1-2, with a possible D match to TRBD1 (5 bases). The CDR3 sequence is 13 residues long. V shed 6 bases and J shed 6 bases, with 14 bases lying between them. Germline V gene sequence: CDR1 LGHNT, CDR2 FRNRAP. The DNA of the CDR3 is TGTGCTAGTGGGGGTGATAGGGGAGATGGCTACACCTTC. Translating it yields CASGGDRGDGYTF. Looking up the rest from reference TRBV12-5 and TRBJ1-2 gives the full variable domain: DARVTQTPRHKVTEMGQEVTMRCQPILGHNTVFWYRQTMMQGLELLAYFRNRAPLDDSGMPKDRFSAEMPDATLATLKIQPSEPRDSAVYFCASGGDRGDGYTFGSGTRLTVV.

This chain uses TRBV7-2 with TRBJ2-5; 8 nucleotides match TRBD1. This CDR3 has 15 residues. V shed 6 bases, J shed 5 bases, and the junction held 11 bases outside the gene matches. Germline V gives CDR1 SGHTA, CDR2 FQGNSA. The CDR3 region is CASSLSDRGWETQYF. The CDR3 DNA reads as TGTGCCAGCAGTCTTAGTGACAGGGGATGGGAGACCCAGTACTTC.

V is TRBV12-3 or TRBV12-4 and J is TRBJ1-2; D remains ambiguous. V was pared by 1 base and J by 4 bases, with 7 bases between. The CDR3 extends over 13 amino acids. The CDR3 sequence is CASSLGAFYGYTF. The DNA of the CDR3 is TGTGCCAGCAGTTTAGGGGCTTTCTATGGCTACACCTTC.

The chain recombines TRBV4-3 with TRBJ1-3; 7 nucleotides match TRBD1. V dropped 0 bases and J dropped 1; count of bases not matched to a gene: 9. The CDR3 covers 18 residues. Germline assignment: CDR1 LGHNA and CDR2 YSLEER. The CDR3 loop reads CASSQDVGGAGSGNTIYF. In DNA, the CDR3 is TGCGCCAGCAGCCAAGATGTAGGGGGCGCAGGTTCTGGAAACACCATATATTTT.

The chain joins TRBV6-2 or TRBV6-3 to TRBJ2-5; possibly TRBD2 for D (6 bases). This CDR3 has 12 residues. Germline V CDR1 and CDR2: MNHEY, SVGEGT. Trimming stripped 5 bases from V and 3 bases from J, with 7 bases between. CDR3 protein: CASSPGEETQYF. CDR3 coding DNA: TGTGCCAGCAGTCCGGGGGAAGAGACCCAGTACTTC.

This rearrangement joins TRBV27 to TRBJ1-2; D gene uncertain. The germline gives CDR1 MNHEY, CDR2 SMNVEV (reference sequence). CDR3 length: 14 amino acids. The V end was cut by 5 bases, the J end by 4 bases, with 14 bases between. The CDR3 loop reads CASSPAPDVYGYTF. CDR3 DNA sequence: TGTGCCAGCAGTCCAGCCCCGGACGTCTATGGCTACACCTTC.

The J gene is TRBJ2-7, the V gene TRBV21-1; no check of the table's D call, TRBD1, against the DNA was made. TRBV21-1 is designated a pseudogene. CDR3 length: 17 residues. CDR3 DNA sequence: TGTGCCAGCACTACCCGGGACAGAACCTTCCGGGATTACGAGCAGTACTTC. It yields the protein CASTTRDRTFRDYEQYF.

V usage is TRBV18 and J usage is TRBJ2-1; 11 positions match TRBD2. J lost 6 bases, V lost 5 bases, and 6 bases had no gene match. Germline assignment: CDR1 KGHSH and CDR2 LQKENI. This CDR3 is 15 amino acids long. CDR3 protein: CASSGGLAESNEQFF. Written as DNA, the CDR3 is TGTGCCAGCTCAGGGGGACTAGCGGAGAGCAATGAGCAGTTCTTC.

V gene TRBV7-9 combines with J gene TRBJ1-2, with D unclear. V lost 1 base and J 0 bases, leaving 6 bases between the germline ends. Germline V gene sequence: CDR1 SEHNR, CDR2 FQNEAQ (reference sequence). The CDR3 runs 14 residues. The CDR3 DNA follows: TGTGCCAGCAGCTTAGGGCAGGCTAACTATGGCTACACCTTC. It translates to CASSLGQANYGYTF.

The sample holds a few counts of this clone. V gene TRBV4-3 combines with J gene TRBJ2-2, with 7 bases lining up with TRBD2. This CDR3 region has 17 residues. V lost 0 bases and J lost 1; bases outside the gene matches: 5. Germline assignment: CDR1 LGHNA and CDR2 YSLEER. The DNA of the CDR3 is TGCGCCAGCAGCCAAGATTTTGAGCGGGGGAACACCGGGGAGCTGTTTTTT. It is translated as CASSQDFERGNTGELFF.

The gene calls are TRBV7-3 and TRBJ2-3; 13 bases are shared with TRBD2. J gave up 4 bases and V 5 bases, and 3 bases lay outside the gene matches. Germline values: CDR1 SGHTA, CDR2 FQGTGA. The CDR3 is 15 residues long. DNA of the CDR3: TGTGCCAGCAGCCGGACTAGCGGGGGTCCAGATACGCAGTATTTT. Residues: CASSRTSGGPDTQYF.

V usage is TRBV19 and J usage is TRBJ2-2, with a weak D call TRBD1 (6 bases). V gave up 3 bases and J gave up 8 bases, with 16 bases separating them. Germline CDR1 is LNHDA and CDR2 is SQIVND (reference sequence). This CDR3 is 15 amino acids long. In DNA, the CDR3 is TGTGCCAGTAGTATCGGACAGACCGTTTTAGGGGAGCTGTTTTTT. It encodes CASSIGQTVLGELFF.

This chain connects TRBV4-1 to TRBJ2-1; 9 bases match TRBD1. Unmatched junction bases numbered 0, after V lost 1 base and J lost 5 bases. Germline CDR1 and CDR2: MGHRA and YSYEKL. The CDR3 has 14 residues. The chain's CDR3 is CASSQGDRDNEQFF. In DNA form, the CDR3 reads TGCGCCAGCAGCCAAGGGGACAGGGACAATGAGCAGTTCTTC.

V is TRBV23-1 and J is TRBJ2-5; TRBD1 is a possible D gene (5 bases). TRBV23-1 carries the ORF label, with uncertain function. V was pared by 0 bases and J by 5 bases, with 10 bases between. This CDR3 has 14 amino acids. The CDR3 DNA follows: TGCGCCAGCAGTCAATCAAAGGGGCTGGAGACCCAGTACTTC. Residues: CASSQSKGLETQYF.

The CDR3 loop reads CASSPPNRAPTGELFF. The CDR3 DNA reads TGTGCCAGCAGTCCCCCTAACAGGGCTCCGACCGGGGAGCTGTTTTTT. The gene calls are TRBV28 and TRBJ2-2; D possibly corresponds to TRBD1 (6 bases). Germline CDR1 MDHEN, CDR2 SYDVKM. The V end lost 5 bases, the J end lost 5 bases, and 18 bases lay between the germline ends. The CDR3 length is 16 residues.

The rearrangement joins TRBV4-1 to TRBJ1-4, with TRBD1 as a possible D gene (6 bases). CDR1 and CDR2 (germline): MGHRA, YSYEKL. Deletions cut 3 bases from V and 7 bases from J, with 18 bases between. This CDR3 is built from 16 residues. The CDR3 region has the DNA TGCGCCAGCAGCCATGGCTCCGGGACACCCCCTGAAAAACTGTTTTTT. This codes for CASSHGSGTPPEKLFF.

V usage is TRBV7-2 and J usage is TRBJ1-2; 7 bases line up with TRBD1. The V segment lost 5 bases and the J segment 2 bases; nucleotides outside the gene matches: 2. The CDR3 totals 13 residues. Germline-derived CDR1 and CDR2 are SGHTA and FQGNSA. CDR3 coding DNA: TGTGCCAGCAGCCCGACAGGGAACTATGGCTACACCTTC. Translated: CASSPTGNYGYTF.

The rearrangement uses TRBV12-5 and TRBJ2-1, with 7 bases that match TRBD2. V lost 5 bases and J lost 3; bases outside the gene matches: 4. Germline V CDR1 and CDR2: LGHNT, FRNRAP. This CDR3 spans 14 amino acids. In DNA, the CDR3 is TGTGCTAGTGGTCTTAGCGGGTTCTACAATGAGCAGTTCTTC. The encoded protein is CASGLSGFYNEQFF.

The V call is TRBV7-8, the J call TRBJ1-2; TRBD1 agrees at 8 bases. Germline CDR1 is SGHVS and CDR2 is FQNEAQ. The CDR3 is 14 residues long. The V and J ends lost 5 bases and 2 bases, in that order; junction bases with no gene match: 4. The CDR3: CASSKGQGNYGYTF. The CDR3 nucleotides are TGTGCCAGCAGCAAAGGACAGGGAAACTATGGCTACACCTTC.

V gene TRBV4-3 combines with J gene TRBJ1-4; TRBD1 agrees at 8 bases. CDR3 length: 15 residues. Germline V lookup: CDR1 LGHNA, CDR2 YSLEER. Trimming took 3 bases from V and 0 from J; bases not matched to a gene: 0. CDR3 loop: CASSQTGATNEKLFF. CDR3 nucleotide sequence: TGCGCCAGCAGCCAGACAGGGGCAACTAATGAAAAACTGTTTTTT.

This chain uses TRBV5-1 with TRBJ1-2, with 9 bases lining up with TRBD1. This CDR3 is 14 amino acids long. Germline V gives CDR1 SGHRS, CDR2 YFSETQ. The V segment lost 0 bases and the J segment 8 bases; nucleotides outside the gene matches: 5. CDR3 loop: CASSLDRGRRGYTF. Here the CDR3 DNA reads TGCGCCAGCAGCTTGGACAGGGGGCGACGCGGCTACACCTTC.

V usage is TRBV6-2 or TRBV6-3 and J usage is TRBJ2-3; 10 bases agree with TRBD2. After removal of 5 bases from V and 3 bases from J, the junction contained 8 bases not matched to a gene. The length of the CDR3 is 16 residues. CDR1 MNHEY and CDR2 SVGEGT come from the germline V gene. The CDR3 sequence: CASSETSGQPTDTQYF. The CDR3, as DNA: TGTGCCAGCAGTGAGACTAGCGGGCAACCTACAGATACGCAGTATTTT.

This clone was observed a few times. The chain couples TRBV28 to TRBJ1-5; D is undetermined. From germline, CDR1 is MDHEN and CDR2 SYDVKM. The CDR3 is 16 residues long. V gave up 5 bases and J gave up 7 bases, with 21 bases separating them. The CDR3 spells CASSLLWAGGSQPQHF. The CDR3 DNA sequence: TGTGCCAGCAGTCTCCTGTGGGCGGGTGGGAGCCAGCCCCAGCATTTT.

J is TRBJ2-2 and V is TRBV4-2; 12 nucleotides agree with TRBD2. CDR3 size: 15 residues. Germline loops: CDR1 LGHNA, CDR2 YNFKEQ. V was clipped by 6 bases and J by 6 bases; unmatched bases: 5. The CDR3 sequence: CASSPSGGVAGELFF. The CDR3 DNA reads as TGTGCCAGCAGTCCTAGCGGGGGGGTAGCCGGGGAGCTGTTTTTT.

The V and J genes are TRBV6-5 and TRBJ2-7; D gene unclear. V was trimmed by 0 bases and J by 2 bases, leaving 11 bases between them. CDR3 length: 15 residues. Looked up from germline, CDR1 is MNHEY and CDR2 is SVGAGI. The CDR3 reads CASSYSVGEPYEQYF. CDR3 sequence (DNA): TGTGCCAGCAGTTACTCAGTAGGAGAACCCTACGAGCAGTACTTC.